The 5 T cell receptor beta chains in this list originate from one sample, sequenced in a study of OX40 agonist ivuxolimab in advanced cancers. The repertoire was sequenced with immunoSEQ multiplex PCR; TCRdb's copy has only in-frame clones and lacks some. The data contain tens of thousands of clones, 88% of them singletons. Sequencing used CD4+ or CD8+ T cells sorted from blood, obtained in a trial of the OX40 agonist ivuxolimab. These receptors were collected from an adult with an advanced solid tumor such as melanoma, head and neck, liver or kidney cancer.

The chain combines TRBV7-2 with TRBJ2-7, with 10 bases identical to TRBD1. The V gene's germline CDR1 is SGHTA and CDR2 FQGNSA. After removal of 2 bases from V and 2 bases from J, the junction contained 6 bases not matched to a gene. CDR3 size: 16 residues. CDR3 in amino acids: CASSLRGQGLTYEQYF. CDR3 nucleotide sequence: TGTGCCAGCAGCTTAAGGGGACAGGGGCTCACCTACGAGCAGTACTTC.

CDR3: CASRGTSGAYEQYF. The CDR3 nucleotides read TGTGCCAGCAGGGGGACTAGCGGAGCGTACGAGCAGTACTTC. This chain connects TRBV2 to TRBJ2-7; TRBD2 matches at 11 bases. The length of the CDR3 is 14 residues. The V and J ends lost 6 bases and 4 bases, in that order; junction bases with no gene match: 5. The germline CDR1 and CDR2 sequences are SNHLY and FYNNEI.

This chain connects TRBV10-2 to TRBJ1-1; 9 positions agree with TRBD1. This CDR3 comprises 14 residues. Germline values: CDR1 WSHSY, CDR2 SAAADI. Losses at the gene ends were 4 bases for V and 3 bases for J; bases not matched to a gene: 3. For the CDR3, the DNA is TGCGCCAGCAGTGTTTGGGACAGGGACACTGAAGCTTTCTTT. As protein: CASSVWDRDTEAFF.

The rearrangement uses TRBV11-3 and TRBJ1-1; no firm D call. There are 13 residues in the CDR3. Trimming stripped 1 base from V and 5 bases from J, with 8 bases between. The germline gives CDR1 SGHNT, CDR2 YENEEA. The CDR3 protein is CASSLAFGTEAFF. The DNA of the CDR3 is TGTGCCAGCAGCTTAGCCTTCGGAACTGAAGCTTTCTTT.

This clone was counted once. The J gene is TRBJ1-1, the V gene TRBV28, with a tentative D call TRBD1 (6 bases). This CDR3 has 13 amino acids. Trimming stripped 6 bases from V and 8 bases from J, with 16 bases between. Germline loops: CDR1 MDHEN, CDR2 SYDVKM. The CDR3 protein is CASRDSYLREAFF. The CDR3 DNA reads TGTGCCAGCAGGGACAGCTACTTACGGGAAGCTTTCTTT.